This T cell receptor beta chain originates from a study of molecular identifiers for immune sequencing clone quantification. General observations from the study: Spiked Jurkat TCR RNA equal to one cell could reportedly be picked out among one million naive cells. Clones of above 20 RNA copies carried over 98% of effector molecules; in naive cells they carried under 1%.

About this clonotype: Its antigen remains unknown. Its ends do not fully match the called genes, so a read error is possible.

Germline V gene data show CDR1 as MNHEY and CDR2 as SMNVEV (reference sequence). This CDR3 contains 14 residues. TCRdb redid the calling of the PCR reads with MiXCR, one entry per CDR3 protein. The sample consists of fewer than 30,000 distinct CDR3 sequences, 15% to 20% of them appearing once. The sequence was collected from a human donor in good health. Some libraries in this study had Jurkat cell RNA spiked in. This chain uses TRBV27 with TRBJ1-5; D is possibly TRBD1 (5 bases). Sequenced: naive CD8+ T cells from blood, with Jurkat cell RNA spiked in. The subset here: FACS-sorted CD8+CD4-CCR7+CD45RA+ naive T cells. CDR3 DNA sequence: TGTGCCAGCAGTTTAGGACACACTAATCAGCCCCGGCATTTT. This gives the protein CASSLGHTNQPRHF.